These T cell receptor beta chains were read from a single sample in a study of regulatory T cells in long-lasting Graves disease. TCRdb independently ran MiXCR on the multiplex PCR reads; one entry per CDR3 protein. The sample shows just over 600,000 distinct CDR3 sequences, approximately 15% of them seen only once. This same sample was also taken into another study, of T cells in Graves' hyperthyroidism and ophthalmopathy.

The sequencing used peripheral blood mononuclear cells (PBMCs), collected at new diagnosis, from a patient treated with antithyroid drugs. The receptor source for this set is a woman between 25 and 40 years old with Graves disease. Both conserved end residues are part of each CDR3. The order of the fields is V gene, clone size, D gene, J gene, CDR3 protein, CDR3 DNA. D genes are given only for firm matches. Clone size is stated in some rows and not others, as once, few, many or a class when expanded.

v_call: TRBV4-2
clone_size: NA
d_call: NA
j_call: TRBJ2-6
cdr3_aa: CASRLSASGANVLTF
cdr3_nt: TGTGCCAGCAGGCTGTCTGCGTCTGGGGCCAACGTCCTGACTTTC

v_call: TRBV6-1
clone_size: many
d_call: TRBD1
j_call: TRBJ1-2
cdr3_aa: CASSEMDRDGGYTF
cdr3_nt: TGTGCCAGCAGTGAAATGGACAGGGATGGAGGCTACACCTTC

v_call: TRBV7-2
clone_size: many
d_call: NA
j_call: TRBJ2-1
cdr3_aa: CASSLVSSEKYNEQFF
cdr3_nt: TGTGCCAGCAGCTTAGTATCGTCAGAGAAATACAATGAGCAGTTCTTC

v_call: TRBV15
clone_size: many
d_call: NA
j_call: TRBJ1-1
cdr3_aa: CATSGDEGMNTEAFF
cdr3_nt: TGTGCCACCAGCGGGGACGAGGGAATGAACACTGAAGCTTTCTTT

v_call: TRBV19
clone_size: NA
d_call: NA
j_call: TRBJ1-5
cdr3_aa: CASSTATGLNQPQHF
cdr3_nt: TGTGCCAGTAGTACCGCTACAGGTTTAAATCAGCCCCAGCATTTT

v_call: TRBV10-3
clone_size: few
d_call: TRBD1
j_call: TRBJ1-3
cdr3_aa: CADRGYTIYF
cdr3_nt: TGTGCCGACAGGGGATACACCATATATTTT

v_call: TRBV7-2
clone_size: many
d_call: TRBD1
j_call: TRBJ1-1
cdr3_aa: CASSANDRANTEAFF
cdr3_nt: TGTGCCAGCAGCGCCAACGACAGGGCAAACACTGAAGCTTTCTTT

v_call: TRBV6-2/TRBV6-3
clone_size: many
d_call: TRBD1
j_call: TRBJ2-1
cdr3_aa: CASSEVDRAKQFF
cdr3_nt: TGTGCCAGCAGTGAAGTGGACAGGGCTAAGCAGTTCTTC

v_call: TRBV12-3/TRBV12-4
clone_size: many
d_call: NA
j_call: TRBJ1-2
cdr3_aa: CASSPTTKNYGYTF
cdr3_nt: TGTGCCAGCAGTCCGACGACAAAGAACTATGGCTACACCTTC

v_call: TRBV5-1
clone_size: many
d_call: TRBD2
j_call: TRBJ2-1
cdr3_aa: CASSFSVSGSSEQFF
cdr3_nt: TGCGCCAGCAGCTTCAGTGTTAGCGGGAGTTCTGAGCAGTTCTTC

v_call: TRBV7-2
clone_size: few
d_call: NA
j_call: TRBJ2-6
cdr3_aa: CASTKVSSGANVLTF
cdr3_nt: TGTGCCAGCACCAAAGTATCCTCTGGGGCCAACGTCCTGACTTTC

v_call: TRBV3-1
clone_size: NA
d_call: NA
j_call: TRBJ2-1
cdr3_aa: CASSGYAIGGEQFF
cdr3_nt: TGTGCCAGCAGCGGGTACGCTATCGGGGGTGAGCAGTTCTTC

v_call: TRBV3-1
clone_size: many
d_call: NA
j_call: TRBJ2-6
cdr3_aa: CASSQGASGANVLTF
cdr3_nt: TGTGCCAGCAGCCAAGGAGCTTCTGGGGCCAACGTCCTGACTTTC

v_call: TRBV7-3
clone_size: many
d_call: NA
j_call: TRBJ2-1
cdr3_aa: CASSYGREDNEQFF
cdr3_nt: TGTGCCAGCAGCTACGGGAGAGAGGACAATGAGCAGTTCTTC

v_call: TRBV28
clone_size: many
d_call: NA
j_call: TRBJ1-1
cdr3_aa: CASSLYGGAAEAFF
cdr3_nt: TGTGCCAGCAGTTTATACGGGGGGGCGGCTGAAGCTTTCTTT

v_call: TRBV15
clone_size: few
d_call: NA
j_call: TRBJ1-2
cdr3_aa: CATSYLLDSSHTF
cdr3_nt: TGTGCCACCAGCTATTTACTTGACAGTTCCCACACCTTC